What follows describes a single T cell receptor (beta chain). Its antigen is currently unknown. This record belongs to a study of shared clonotypes between healthy human individuals. Broader study findings: A limitation of the genetic and exposure-history diversity represented arose from few donors.

TCRdb keeps only in-frame clones here, not all; method: immunoSEQ multiplex PCR. Among fewer than 1.8 million clones listed, approximately 98.5% were seen once. Sequencing input: naive CD4+ T cells sorted from blood. As to subset: CD45RA+ positively selected. This receptor was obtained from a man aged 25-40 years in good health.

Here the CDR3 reads CASSLRGSRQETQYF. CDR3 bases: TGTGCCAGCAGCTTAAGGGGTTCGAGGCAAGAGACCCAGTACTTC. The chain carries TRBV11-2 and TRBJ2-5; D perhaps matches TRBD1 (5 bases). The CDR3 runs 15 residues. V lost 2 bases and J 2 bases, leaving 12 bases between the germline ends. Germline V gives CDR1 SGHAT, CDR2 FQNNGV. Together with reference TRBV11-2 and TRBJ2-5, the CDR3 gives the full variable domain: EAGVAQSPRYKIIEKRQSVAFWCNPISGHATLYWYQQILGQGPKLLIQFQNNGVVDDSQLPKDRFSAERLKGVDSTLKIQPAKLEDSAVYLCASSLRGSRQETQYFGPGTRLLVL.